Listed below are T cell receptor beta chains from one sample, sequenced in a study of memory CD4+ T cells and cytomegalovirus serostatus. Repertoires were generated with immunoSEQ multiplex PCR, while TCRdb's copy carries only in-frame clones and drops some. The data show roughly 53,000 clones, around 76% seen once. Sequenced material: memory CD4+ T cells from blood. Receptors originate from an adult in good health and CMV-seronegative. Both conserved end residues are part of each CDR3. The D gene is left open where the match is weak. Clone size is shown for a subset of rows, as once, few, many or a class of expanded clone.

v_gene	j_gene	abundance	d_gene	CDR3aa	CDR3nt
TRBV7-8	TRBJ1-1	few	.	CASSLVLGANTEAFF	TGTGCCAGCAGCTTAGTTTTAGGGGCAAACACTGAAGCTTTCTTT
TRBV18	TRBJ1-2	.	.	CASSPLQGGDNYGYTF	TGTGCCAGCTCACCTCTCCAAGGGGGAGACAACTATGGCTACACCTTC
TRBV29-1	TRBJ1-1	few	.	CSVGRYGTEAFF	TGCAGCGTTGGACGATACGGCACTGAAGCTTTCTTT
TRBV28	TRBJ2-5	.	.	CASSLSRVRETQYF	TGTGCCAGCAGTTTATCCAGGGTCCGAGAGACCCAGTACTTC
TRBV11-3	TRBJ2-5	.	TRBD2	CASSTGTSGRVGAETQYF	TGTGCCAGCAGCACTGGGACTAGCGGGAGGGTGGGCGCGGAGACCCAGTACTTC
TRBV5-6	TRBJ1-4	once	.	CASNQAGGSNEKLFF	TGTGCCAGCAACCAAGCGGGGGGGTCAAATGAAAAACTGTTTTTT
TRBV7-2	TRBJ1-2	.	.	CASSRWGPYTF	TGTGCCAGCAGCCGATGGGGCCCCTACACCTTC
TRBV6-6	TRBJ2-7	.	.	CASSYSARTYEQYF	TGTGCCAGCAGTTACTCTGCGCGTACCTACGAGCAGTACTTC
TRBV6-1	TRBJ1-5	.	TRBD1	CASILDRASNQPQHF	TGTGCCAGCATCCTAGACAGGGCGAGCAATCAGCCCCAGCATTTT
TRBV11-2	TRBJ2-7	.	TRBD2	CASSLTPGRETEQYF	TGTGCCAGCAGCTTAACACCAGGGAGGGAGACCGAGCAGTACTTC
TRBV2	TRBJ1-6	.	TRBD1	CASREDRGLSPLHF	TGTGCCAGCAGGGAGGACAGGGGGCTTTCACCCCTCCACTTT
TRBV4-3	TRBJ1-6	once	.	CASSQEGPGMRSPLHF	TGCGCCAGCAGCCAAGAGGGCCCAGGGATGCGTTCACCCCTCCACTTT
TRBV28	TRBJ1-2	.	.	CASSSRYGYTF	TGTGCCAGCAGTTCACGCTATGGCTACACCTTC
TRBV28	TRBJ1-5	.	.	CASRVGGSNQPQHF	TGTGCCAGCAGGGTAGGGGGAAGCAATCAGCCCCAGCATTTT
TRBV20-1	TRBJ1-1	.	.	CSASWEMKAFF	TGCAGTGCTAGTTGGGAGATGAAAGCTTTCTTT
TRBV28	TRBJ1-1	.	.	CASRREISNTEAFF	TGTGCCAGCAGACGAGAGATTTCGAACACTGAAGCTTTCTTT
TRBV9	TRBJ1-2	few	.	CASSATGGNYGYTF	TGTGCCAGCAGCGCGACAGGCGGAAACTATGGCTACACCTTC
TRBV6-1	TRBJ2-7	.	.	CASSEAAYEQYF	TGTGCCAGCAGTGAAGCCGCCTACGAGCAGTACTTC
TRBV5-1	TRBJ1-4	few	.	CASSTGDGGNEKLFF	TGCGCCAGCAGCACCGGCGACGGGGGAAACGAAAAACTGTTTTTT
TRBV9	TRBJ2-3	.	TRBD2	CASSLRGTSGFSTDTQYF	TGTGCCAGCAGCCTACGCGGGACTAGCGGTTTCAGCACAGATACGCAGTATTTT
TRBV7-9	TRBJ1-1	.	.	CASSLGGAANTEAFF	TGTGCCAGCAGCTTAGGAGGGGCCGCGAACACTGAAGCTTTCTTT
TRBV5-1	TRBJ2-5	.	TRBD2	CASSFDLSGGSETQYF	TGCGCCAGCAGCTTTGACCTCAGCGGGGGGAGCGAGACCCAGTACTTC
TRBV10-3	TRBJ1-1	.	TRBD1	CAISQTPQGKNTEAFF	TGTGCCATCAGTCAGACCCCACAGGGGAAGAACACTGAAGCTTTCTTT
TRBV20-1	TRBJ1-2	few	.	CSARDVPHYTF	TGCAGTGCTAGAGATGTACCGCACTACACCTTC
TRBV27	TRBJ1-5	.	.	CASRGLGGLNQPQHF	TGTGCCTCACGAGGGTTAGGGGGACTGAACCAGCCCCAGCATTTT
TRBV6-5	TRBJ2-3	.	.	CASRLPGTDTQYF	TGTGCCAGCAGATTACCGGGCACAGATACGCAGTATTTT
TRBV5-1	TRBJ1-6	.	.	CASSLGGNSPLHF	TGCGCCAGCAGCTTGGGTGGGAATTCACCCCTCCACTTT
TRBV5-1	TRBJ2-2	.	TRBD2	CASSWTSGSPNTGELFF	TGCGCCAGCAGCTGGACTAGCGGGTCACCGAACACCGGGGAGCTGTTTTTT
TRBV5-5	TRBJ2-4	.	.	CASSAIQGSKNIQYF	TGTGCCAGCAGCGCCATACAGGGCTCCAAAAACATTCAGTACTTC
TRBV19	TRBJ2-2	medium-sized	.	CASSPGFSPNTGELFF	TGTGCCAGTAGTCCGGGGTTCAGTCCGAACACCGGGGAGCTGTTTTTT
TRBV7-9	TRBJ2-7	.	.	CASSPVSGTYEQYF	TGTGCCAGCAGCCCGGTTTCAGGGACCTACGAGCAGTACTTC
TRBV2	TRBJ2-3	.	.	CASSELGPMNTQYF	TGTGCCAGCAGTGAATTGGGCCCCATGAATACGCAGTATTTT
TRBV11-3	TRBJ2-7	.	TRBD1	CASSLGGQKSYEQYF	TGTGCCAGCAGCTTAGGGGGACAGAAGTCCTACGAGCAGTACTTC
TRBV7-8	TRBJ2-1	.	TRBD1	CASSETGGFGEQFF	TGTGCCAGCAGCGAGACAGGGGGCTTTGGTGAGCAGTTCTTC
TRBV7-2	TRBJ2-2	.	.	CASSPMPGATGELFF	TGTGCCAGCAGCCCGATGCCAGGGGCCACCGGGGAGCTGTTTTTT
TRBV7-2	TRBJ2-1	.	TRBD2	CASSSSGRNTNEQFF	TGTGCCAGCAGCTCGAGCGGGAGGAACACCAATGAGCAGTTCTTC
TRBV4-2	TRBJ1-4	many	.	CASSQAGGGNEKLFF	TGTGCCAGCAGCCAAGCGGGGGGAGGTAATGAAAAACTGTTTTTT
TRBV5-1	TRBJ2-1	.	TRBD2	CASSLASGAYNEQFF	TGCGCCAGCAGCTTGGCTAGCGGGGCCTACAATGAGCAGTTCTTC
TRBV7-2	TRBJ1-5	.	.	CASSRQSNQPQHF	TGTGCCAGCAGTCGACAGAGCAATCAGCCCCAGCATTTT
TRBV9	TRBJ1-3	.	.	CASSSDSLSGNTIYF	TGTGCCAGCAGCTCGGACAGCCTCTCTGGAAACACCATATATTTT
TRBV21-1	TRBJ1-2	.	.	CASFPSDPPRAVYGYTF	TGTGCCAGCTTTCCCTCGGACCCCCCCCGGGCGGTGTATGGCTACACCTTC
TRBV7-9	TRBJ2-5	.	TRBD2	CASSFLAGGPGLRQTQYF	TGTGCCAGCAGCTTTCTAGCGGGGGGGCCCGGGCTCAGGCAGACCCAGTACTTC
TRBV11-3	TRBJ1-6	.	.	CASSPFQGGTYNSPLHF	TGTGCCAGCAGCCCATTCCAGGGAGGGACCTATAATTCACCCCTCCACTTT
TRBV28	TRBJ2-5	.	TRBD1	CASSEQGAGKETQYF	TGTGCCAGCAGTGAACAGGGGGCGGGCAAAGAGACCCAGTACTTC
TRBV6-1	TRBJ2-1	.	.	CASTDYNEQFF	TGTGCCAGCACAGACTACAATGAGCAGTTCTTC
TRBV5-4	TRBJ2-7	.	.	CASSLRAEIGQYF	TGTGCCAGCAGCTTGCGGGCCGAGATCGGGCAGTACTTC
TRBV6-1	TRBJ1-3	.	TRBD1	CASRTGGFGNTIYF	TGTGCCAGCAGGACAGGGGGCTTTGGAAACACCATATATTTT
TRBV7-2	TRBJ1-4	once	.	CASTLTGSNEKLFF	TGTGCCAGCACTCTTACAGGTTCAAATGAAAAACTGTTTTTT
TRBV2	TRBJ2-5	once	.	CASSELGETQYF	TGTGCCAGCAGTGAGTTGGGCGAGACCCAGTACTTC
TRBV5-8	TRBJ2-7	.	TRBD2	CASSLHASGGAGEQYF	TGTGCCAGCAGCTTACATGCTAGCGGGGGGGCTGGGGAGCAGTACTTC
TRBV19	TRBJ1-1	.	.	CASREGVGAFF	TGTGCCAGTAGAGAAGGGGTTGGAGCTTTCTTT
TRBV9	TRBJ1-2	.	.	CASSALGGGLGYTF	TGTGCCAGCAGCGCCCTGGGGGGGGGTCTTGGCTACACCTTC
TRBV5-1	TRBJ2-6	.	TRBD1	CASSSRPGQTLISGANVLTF	TGCGCCAGCAGCTCCAGACCGGGACAGACTTTAATCTCTGGGGCCAACGTCCTGACTTTC
TRBV5-8	TRBJ2-1	few	TRBD1	CASSFGTGRNNEQFF	TGTGCCAGCAGCTTTGGGACAGGGAGAAACAATGAGCAGTTCTTC
TRBV11-2	TRBJ1-2	once	.	CASSHPYRLGHGYTF	TGTGCCAGCAGCCACCCGTACCGCTTAGGTCATGGCTACACCTTC